These 16 T cell receptor beta chains were all obtained from the same sample, sequenced in a study of graft-versus-host responses after intestinal transplantation. For these receptors, no antigen is known. This table comes from immunoSEQ multiplex PCR, and its TCRdb copy is limited to in-frame clones, with some not included. The top ten hold roughly 0.12% of the sample, which has about 120,000 clones, approximately 95% seen once. Sequenced material: unstimulated CD4+ T cells sorted from spleen or lymph node cells, taken before intestinal transplant. These receptors originate from a human donor who received an intestinal transplant.

With respect to this clone: Other DNA sequences from this sample encode an identical CDR3 as well. The chain has TRBV28 and TRBJ1-2; D unresolved. V lost 8 bases and J 5 bases, leaving 21 bases between the germline ends. Germline lookup yields CDR1 MDHEN and CDR2 SYDVKM. The CDR3 length is 15 residues. The CDR3 region is CASSPFVGPEYGYTF. The CDR3 bases are TGTGCCAGCTCCCCTTTCGTCGGGCCGGAGTATGGCTACACCTTC.

The chain couples TRBV4-1 to TRBJ1-1; 8 nucleotides align to TRBD1. The CDR3 is made up of 16 amino acids. The J segment lost 11 bases and the V segment lost 2 bases, leaving 16 bases of the junction unmatched. Germline V lookup: CDR1 MGHRA, CDR2 YSYEKL. Here the CDR3 DNA reads TGCGCCAGCAGCCAATTAACCGGGACAGGAGGGGGGGTGGCTTTCTTT. Translating gives CASSQLTGTGGGVAFF.

The chain recombines TRBV30 with TRBJ1-1; 10 nucleotides agree with TRBD1. Trimming at V came to 4 bases and at J to 3 bases, leaving 5 bases not matched to a gene. The CDR3 totals 14 residues. Germline V CDR1 and CDR2: GTSNPN, SVGIG (reference sequence). CDR3 DNA sequence: TGTGCCTGGATGGCCGGGACAGGGGACACTGAAGCTTTCTTT. Translation gives CAWMAGTGDTEAFF. Supplemented by reference TRBV30 and TRBJ1-1, the full variable domain reads SQTIHQWPATLVQPVGSPLSLECTVEGTSNPNLYWYRQAAGRGLQLLFYSVGIGQISSEVPQNLSASRPQDRQFILSSKKLLLSDSGFYLCAWMAGTGDTEAFFGQGTRLTVV.

V and J are TRBV9 and TRBJ2-7; no clear D. V was cut by 3 bases and J by 3 bases, with 13 bases left in between. The CDR3 sequence is 14 residues long. CDR1 is SGDLS and CDR2 is YYNGEE in the germline V gene. CDR3 DNA sequence: TGTGCCAGCAGCGCAGTAGTCCGGGTCTACGAGCAGTACTTC. Amino acids: CASSAVVRVYEQYF.

V usage is TRBV4-1 and J usage is TRBJ2-7, with D tentatively TRBD2 (6 bases). This CDR3 is 16 amino acids long. Germline CDR1 and CDR2: MGHRA and YSYEKL. The V end was cut by 1 base, the J end by 5 bases, with 18 bases between. The CDR3 here is CASSQVAGGTRDEQYF. In nucleotides, the CDR3 is TGCGCCAGCAGCCAAGTTGCCGGGGGAACTCGGGACGAGCAGTACTTC.

The chain joins TRBV6-6 to TRBJ2-7, with TRBD2 matching 9 bases. The CDR3 is made up of 15 amino acids. The V gene end was trimmed by 0 bases and the J gene end by 2 bases; junction bases not matched to a gene: 2. Germline values: CDR1 MNHNY, CDR2 SVGAGI (reference sequence). The CDR3 DNA follows: TGTGCCAGCAGTTACTCTCTAGCGGGACCCTACGAGCAGTACTTC. Residues: CASSYSLAGPYEQYF.

The gene calls are TRBV10-3 and TRBJ2-3; 11 positions agree with TRBD2. There are 18 residues in the CDR3. The germline CDR1 and CDR2 sequences are ENHRY and SYGVKD. V trimming: 5 bases; J trimming: 6 bases; junction bases outside the gene matches: 16. The CDR3 DNA follows: TGTGCCATCAGTTCCCCGCTTAGCGGGAGGGCCCGGGGGGATACGCAGTATTTT. This translates into CAISSPLSGRARGDTQYF.

This chain connects TRBV30 to TRBJ1-4; D is uncertain. CDR3 length equals 13 residues. V lost 0 bases and J lost 0, with 2 bases in between. Looked up from germline, CDR1 is GTSNPN and CDR2 is SVGIG (reference sequence). The CDR3 DNA is TGTGCCTGGAGTGTAACAACTAATGAAAAACTGTTTTTT. Protein product: CAWSVTTNEKLFF.

V gene TRBV30 combines with J gene TRBJ1-5, with D unresolved. The germline V gene encodes CDR1 GTSNPN and CDR2 SVGIG (reference sequence). Trimming left V 2 bases short and J 2 bases short, with 10 bases between. CDR3 size: 14 residues. CDR3 coding DNA: TGTGCCTGGAGTTATTTCCGGGGCAATCAGCCCCAGCATTTT. As protein: CAWSYFRGNQPQHF. Supplemented by reference TRBV30 and TRBJ1-5, the full variable domain reads SQTIHQWPATLVQPVGSPLSLECTVEGTSNPNLYWYRQAAGRGLQLLFYSVGIGQISSEVPQNLSASRPQDRQFILSSKKLLLSDSGFYLCAWSYFRGNQPQHFGDGTRLSIL.

This clone appeared a single time. The V and J genes are TRBV10-2 and TRBJ2-1; TRBD2 agrees at 10 bases. Germline values: CDR1 WSHSY, CDR2 SAAADI. The J segment lost 0 bases and the V segment lost 4 bases, leaving 9 bases of the junction unmatched. This CDR3 has 18 amino acids. CDR3 in amino acids: CASSGPSGGLSSYNEQFF. Here the CDR3 DNA reads TGCGCCAGCAGTGGCCCTAGCGGGGGTCTTAGCTCCTACAATGAGCAGTTCTTC.

The rearrangement uses TRBV5-1 and TRBJ1-1, with D tentatively TRBD1 (5 bases). From germline, CDR1 is SGHRS and CDR2 YFSETQ. Trimming took off 0 bases at V and 5 bases at J, with 11 bases between the two ends. CDR3 length: 14 amino acids. The CDR3 DNA is TGCGCCAGCAGCTTGGTGGGGGAGCAGACTGAAGCTTTCTTT. It encodes CASSLVGEQTEAFF.

The chain carries TRBV28 and TRBJ2-1, with 9 bases lining up with TRBD1. This CDR3 is 16 amino acids long. The trim removed 6 bases at V and 6 bases at J, leaving 12 bases unmatched. Looked up from germline, CDR1 is MDHEN and CDR2 is SYDVKM. The CDR3 sequence: CASSSYRQGGRNEQFF. The DNA of the CDR3 is TGTGCCAGCAGCAGCTATAGACAGGGGGGCCGCAATGAGCAGTTCTTC. Together with reference TRBV28 and TRBJ2-1, the CDR3 gives the full variable domain: DVKVTQSSRYLVKRTGEKVFLECVQDMDHENMFWYRQDPGLGLRLIYFSYDVKMKEKGDIPEGYSVSREKKERFSLILESASTNQTSMYLCASSSYRQGGRNEQFFGPGTRLTVL.

The chain joins TRBV5-1 to TRBJ1-4; TRBD1 might be the D (5 bases). Looked up from germline, CDR1 is SGHRS and CDR2 is YFSETQ. V was cut by 1 base and J by 8 bases, with 15 bases left in between. This CDR3 contains 15 residues. CDR3 loop: CASSLLGGLSEKLFF. CDR3 nucleotide sequence: TGCGCCAGCAGCTTGCTGGGGGGTTTATCGGAAAAACTGTTTTTT.

The V and J genes are TRBV6-5 and TRBJ2-3, with 8 bases fitting TRBD1. Germline V CDR1 and CDR2: MNHEY, SVGAGI. The CDR3 has 16 amino acids. The V and J ends lost 4 bases and 7 bases, in that order; junction bases with no gene match: 13. CDR3 nucleotides: TGTGCCAGCAGTTCTAGGGTCCAGGGGGCGCTTTATACGCAGTATTTT. The encoded protein is CASSSRVQGALYTQYF.

The genes are TRBV7-2 and TRBJ2-3; D remains ambiguous. CDR1 and CDR2 from the germline V gene are SGHTA and FQGNSA. Trimming removed 2 bases from V and 0 bases from J, with 3 bases in between. This CDR3 comprises 13 residues. This chain's CDR3 is CASSLISTDTQYF. In DNA form, the CDR3 reads TGTGCCAGCAGCTTAATTAGCACAGATACGCAGTATTTT.

Only one count was recorded for this clone. The rearrangement joins TRBV6-1 to TRBJ2-7; 9 bases agree with TRBD2. V gave up 4 bases and J gave up 7 bases; unmatched junction bases: 11. Looked up from germline, CDR1 is MNHNS and CDR2 is SASEGT. The CDR3 has 15 residues. For the CDR3, the DNA is TGTGCCAGCAGTGGGAGACCGGGACTAGCACGTGAGCAGTACTTC. Amino acid sequence: CASSGRPGLAREQYF.